This T cell receptor (beta chain) was obtained from a study of T-cell reconstitution after alpha-beta-depleted transplantation in children. CDR3 length equals 13 residues. Germline V gene sequence: CDR1 MNHEY, CDR2 SVGEGT. With 2 bases removed from V and 2 bases from J, the gap between germline ends came to 4 bases. In this sample, this clonotype turned up many times. No antigen is known for it. Preparation of the TCRbeta library used unique molecular identifiers. TCRdb itself ran the PCR reads through MiXCR, one entry per CDR3 protein. The repertoire holds 250,000 to 300,000 distinct CDR3 sequences, with 10% as singletons. Points from the study as a whole: Reportedly, only several hundred clones from non-depleted graft cells drove alpha-beta T-cell counts at about two months. Newly made T cells mostly supplied T-cell counts and diversity one year after transplant. Recipient T cells and thymic progenitors that survived gave rise to the high TCRbeta diversity observed at day 60 in some patients.

The source of this sequence is a boy under three years old with acute myeloid leukemia, due to receive a stem cell transplant. The source was PBMCs, collected before TCRalphabeta/CD19-depleted stem cell transplant. The chain combines TRBV6-2 or TRBV6-3 with TRBJ2-1; D call uncertain. The CDR3 region is CASSYLTYNEQFF. CDR3 sequence (DNA): TGTGCCAGCAGTTACCTAACCTACAATGAGCAGTTCTTC.